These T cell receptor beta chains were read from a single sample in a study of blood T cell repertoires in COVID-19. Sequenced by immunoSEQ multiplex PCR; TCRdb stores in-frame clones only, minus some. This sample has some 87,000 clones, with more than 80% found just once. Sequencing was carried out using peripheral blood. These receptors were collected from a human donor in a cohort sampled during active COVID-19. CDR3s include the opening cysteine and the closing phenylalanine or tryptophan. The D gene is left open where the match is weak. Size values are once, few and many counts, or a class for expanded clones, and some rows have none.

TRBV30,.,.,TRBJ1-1,CAWSRENTEAFF,TGTGCCTGGAGTCGGGAGAACACTGAAGCTTTCTTT
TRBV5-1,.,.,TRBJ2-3,CASSPDSTTDTQYF,TGCGCCAGCAGCCCGGACTCGACCACAGATACGCAGTATTTT
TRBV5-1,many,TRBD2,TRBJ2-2,CASSLGTSTGELFF,TGCGCCAGCAGCTTGGGGACTAGCACCGGGGAGCTGTTTTTT
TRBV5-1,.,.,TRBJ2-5,CASSSPGTREETQYF,TGCGCCAGCAGCTCCCCCGGGACAAGGGAAGAGACCCAGTACTTC
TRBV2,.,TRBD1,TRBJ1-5,CASNTDRGGNQPQHF,TGTGCCAGCAACACCGACAGGGGTGGCAATCAGCCCCAGCATTTT
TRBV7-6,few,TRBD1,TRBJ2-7,CASSLRTGSSYEQYF,TGTGCCAGCAGCTTAAGGACAGGGTCCTCCTACGAGCAGTACTTC
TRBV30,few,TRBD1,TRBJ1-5,CAWGDRERQPQHF,TGTGCCTGGGGGGACAGGGAACGTCAGCCCCAGCATTTT
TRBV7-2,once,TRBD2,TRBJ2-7,CASSLQRGPSYEQYF,TGTGCCAGCAGCTTACAGCGGGGGCCCTCCTACGAGCAGTACTTC
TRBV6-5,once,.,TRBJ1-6,CASSYRRGNSPLHF,TGTGCCAGCAGTTACCGCCGGGGGAATTCACCCCTCCACTTT
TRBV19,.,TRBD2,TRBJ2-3,CASSKVREGSDTQYF,TGTGCCAGTAGTAAGGTTAGGGAGGGGTCGGATACGCAGTATTTT
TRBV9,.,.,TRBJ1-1,CASHRVTEAFF,TGTGCCAGCCACCGAGTCACTGAAGCTTTCTTT
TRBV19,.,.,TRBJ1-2,CASSISDYGYTF,TGTGCCAGTAGTATCTCGGACTATGGCTACACCTTC
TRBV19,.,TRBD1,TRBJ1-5,CASSKRMGTATVSQPQHF,TGTGCCAGTAGTAAAAGAATGGGGACAGCGACAGTTAGTCAGCCCCAGCATTTT
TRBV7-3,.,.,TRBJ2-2,CASSQRSGAGELFF,TGTGCCAGCAGCCAAAGGTCAGGGGCCGGGGAGCTGTTTTTT
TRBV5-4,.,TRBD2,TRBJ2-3,CASSRVGGATDTQYF,TGTGCCAGCAGCCGGGTCGGGGGGGCAACAGATACGCAGTATTTT
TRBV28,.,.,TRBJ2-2,CASSLPPGGQTGELFF,TGTGCCAGCAGTTTACCACCCGGGGGACAGACCGGGGAGCTGTTTTTT
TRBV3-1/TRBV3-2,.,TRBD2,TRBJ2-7,CASSPFSGGGSYEQYF,TGTGCCAGCAGCCCGTTTTCGGGGGGGGGTTCCTACGAGCAGTACTTC
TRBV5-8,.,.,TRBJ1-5,CASSLTDRGFGPQHF,TGTGCCAGCAGCTTGACGGATAGGGGATTCGGGCCCCAGCATTTT
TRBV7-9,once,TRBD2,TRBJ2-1,CASSERGSSYNEQFF,TGTGCCAGCAGCGAGCGGGGGAGCTCCTACAATGAGCAGTTCTTC
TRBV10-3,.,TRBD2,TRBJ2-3,CAISREASGVSTDTQYF,TGTGCCATCAGTCGGGAGGCTAGCGGGGTGAGCACAGATACGCAGTATTTT
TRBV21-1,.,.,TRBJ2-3,CASSPLANSTDTQYF,TGTGCCAGCAGCCCACTAGCTAACAGCACAGATACGCAGTATTTT
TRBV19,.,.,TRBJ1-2,CASSIPGQPNYGYTF,TGTGCCAGTAGTATCCCGGGACAACCTAACTATGGCTACACCTTC
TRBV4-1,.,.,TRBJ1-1,CASSQDREGRAFF,TGCGCCAGCAGCCAAGATCGGGAGGGGCGAGCTTTCTTT
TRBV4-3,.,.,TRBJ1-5,CASSQVTGLNQPQHF,TGCGCCAGCAGCCAAGTAACAGGGCTCAATCAGCCCCAGCATTTT
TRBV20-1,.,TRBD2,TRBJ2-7,CSASRTSGGNSYEQYF,TGCAGTGCTAGTAGGACTAGCGGGGGGAACTCCTACGAGCAGTACTTC
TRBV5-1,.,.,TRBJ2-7,CASSPGHRNSYEQYF,TGCGCCAGCAGCCCGGGACACCGAAACTCCTACGAGCAGTACTTC
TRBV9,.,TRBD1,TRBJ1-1,CASSGGQGATEAFF,TGTGCCAGCAGCGGCGGACAGGGGGCTACTGAAGCTTTCTTT
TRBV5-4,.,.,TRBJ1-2,CASSSGDNYGYTF,TGTGCCAGCAGCTCGGGTGATAACTATGGCTACACCTTC
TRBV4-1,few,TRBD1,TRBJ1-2,CASSQIRQGDYGYTF,TGCGCCAGCAGCCAAATTCGACAGGGGGACTATGGCTACACCTTC
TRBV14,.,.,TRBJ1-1,CASSRLQWNTEAFF,TGTGCCAGCAGCCGACTACAGTGGAACACTGAAGCTTTCTTT
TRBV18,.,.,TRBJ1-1,CASSPGQRNTEAFF,TGTGCCAGCTCACCCGGACAGCGGAACACTGAAGCTTTCTTT
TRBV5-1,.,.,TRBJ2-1,CASSPQGQALGYNEQFF,TGCGCCAGCAGCCCCCAGGGGCAAGCACTGGGTTACAATGAGCAGTTCTTC
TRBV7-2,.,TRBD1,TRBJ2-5,CASSMRTGRETQYF,TGTGCCAGCAGTATGAGGACAGGTAGAGAGACCCAGTACTTC
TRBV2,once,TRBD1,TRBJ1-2,CASSLIQGARIYGYTF,TGTGCCAGCAGCTTAATACAGGGGGCGAGAATCTATGGCTACACCTTC
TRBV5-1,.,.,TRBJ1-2,CASSLTGKFYGYTF,TGCGCCAGCAGCTTAACAGGGAAATTCTATGGCTACACCTTC
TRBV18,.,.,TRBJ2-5,CASSPRGRETQYF,TGTGCCAGCTCACCACGGGGGAGGGAGACCCAGTACTTC
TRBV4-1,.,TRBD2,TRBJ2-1,CASRQGLAGYNEQFF,TGCGCCAGCAGACAAGGGCTAGCGGGATACAATGAGCAGTTCTTC
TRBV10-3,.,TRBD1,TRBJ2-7,CAISEPGTGASYEQYF,TGTGCCATCAGTGAACCGGGTACAGGGGCCTCCTACGAGCAGTACTTC
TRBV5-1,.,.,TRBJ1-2,CASSLNREIDGYTF,TGCGCCAGCAGCTTGAACAGGGAGATCGATGGCTACACCTTC
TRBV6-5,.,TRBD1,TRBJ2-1,CASTVDRGVYNEQFF,TGTGCCAGCACCGTAGACAGGGGGGTCTACAATGAGCAGTTCTTC